A selection of T cell receptor beta chains follows, all from one sample in a study of cytomegalovirus exposure and HLA in healthy donors. Sequenced by immunoSEQ multiplex PCR; TCRdb stores in-frame clones only, minus some. The sample shows approximately 200,000 clones, 85% to 90% of them seen only once. The specimen was PBMCs. These receptors were obtained from a human donor in good health. CDR3s include the opening cysteine and the closing phenylalanine or tryptophan. The D gene is left open where the match is weak. Some rows have no size entry. The others give once, few or many, or a class for an expanded clone.

j_call,d_call,v_call,cdr3_length,clone_size,cdr3_nt,cdr3_aa
TRBJ2-5,NA,TRBV2,12,NA,TGTGCCAGCAGTGACGACCAAGAGACCCAGTACTTC,CASSDDQETQYF
TRBJ1-1,NA,TRBV7-9,14,NA,TGTGCCAGCAGCTTAGGCCAGATGAACACTGAAGCTTTCTTT,CASSLGQMNTEAFF
TRBJ2-1,NA,TRBV5-6,16,NA,TGTGCCAGCAGCTTGGTTACGAGGGATACCTACAATGAGCAGTTCTTC,CASSLVTRDTYNEQFF
TRBJ1-1,NA,TRBV2,14,NA,TGTGCCAGCGAGGTCGAGGGAGGGAACACTGAAGCTTTCTTT,CASEVEGGNTEAFF
TRBJ2-7,NA,TRBV7-9,16,NA,TGTGCCAGCAGCTTAAATAACCGGTTTAGTTCCTACGAGCAGTACTTC,CASSLNNRFSSYEQYF
TRBJ2-7,TRBD2,TRBV28,14,NA,TGTGCCAGCAGGAATTGGGACTATTACTACGAGCAGTACTTC,CASRNWDYYYEQYF
TRBJ2-1,TRBD2,TRBV18,16,NA,TGTGCCAGCTCACAAGCTACTAGCGGGAGGCGAAGTGAGCAGTTCTTC,CASSQATSGRRSEQFF
TRBJ2-1,NA,TRBV27,13,NA,TGTGCCAGCAGCCTAGACTCCTACAATGAGCAGTTCTTC,CASSLDSYNEQFF
TRBJ1-5,NA,TRBV28,14,once,TGTGCCAGCAGTTTTGGGGAGGAGGGACAGCCCCAGCATTTT,CASSFGEEGQPQHF
TRBJ1-2,TRBD1,TRBV6-1,14,once,TGTGCCAGCAGTGAATCAAGGACAGGGGGTGGCTACACCTTC,CASSESRTGGGYTF
TRBJ2-1,TRBD1,TRBV30,17,NA,TGTGCCTGGACCTCCGGGGCAGGGGGCAATACCTACAATGAGCAGTTCTTC,CAWTSGAGGNTYNEQFF
TRBJ2-2,NA,TRBV19,14,once,TGTGCCAGCAGGGGCGTGGGGGTAGCCGGGGAGCTGTTTTTT,CASRGVGVAGELFF
TRBJ1-4,TRBD1,TRBV5-1,17,NA,TGCGCCAGCAGCACGGGACAGGGGGCCGGGGGTGATGAAAAACTGTTTTTT,CASSTGQGAGGDEKLFF
TRBJ2-1,NA,TRBV29-1,14,NA,TGCAGCGTTGTTGAGCTAGCCGGGGGCAATGAGCAGTTCTTC,CSVVELAGGNEQFF
TRBJ2-1,NA,TRBV14,15,NA,TGTGCCAGCAGCACCCGGAGGGGTCCCTACAATGAGCAGTTCTTC,CASSTRRGPYNEQFF
TRBJ1-1,TRBD1,TRBV14,13,few,TGTGCCAGCAGCGCTGACAGGGGCGCTGAAGCTTTCTTT,CASSADRGAEAFF
TRBJ2-7,NA,TRBV9,14,NA,TGTGCCAGCAGCGCCGCACTCGTCTCCTACGAGCAGTACTTC,CASSAALVSYEQYF
TRBJ1-5,TRBD1,TRBV6-1,15,NA,TGTGCCAGCAGTCCTCAGGACAGGGGCAATCAGCCCCAGCATTTT,CASSPQDRGNQPQHF
TRBJ2-5,NA,TRBV11-2,11,NA,TGTGCCAGCAAAGCCCAAGAGACCCAGTACTTC,CASKAQETQYF
TRBJ1-2,NA,TRBV5-1,12,NA,TGCGCCAGCAGCCGCGGACAGTATGGCTACACCTTC,CASSRGQYGYTF
TRBJ1-2,NA,TRBV4-3,15,NA,TGCGCCAGCAGCCAAGATAGGGCAGGGTTGAGTGGCTACACCTTC,CASSQDRAGLSGYTF
TRBJ1-3,TRBD1,TRBV7-2,17,NA,TGTGCCAGCAGCCTGAACAGGGGGAGGCTTCTTGGAAACACCATATATTTT,CASSLNRGRLLGNTIYF
TRBJ2-1,TRBD2,TRBV6-4,18,NA,TGTGCCAGCAGCGCCTTCCCAGAAGTATCCGGGACTACCAATGAGCAGTTCTTC,CASSAFPEVSGTTNEQFF
TRBJ2-5,TRBD2,TRBV9,15,NA,TGTGCCAGCAGCGTATCACTAGCGCTGCGGGAGACCCAGTACTTC,CASSVSLALRETQYF